These T cell receptor beta chains were read from a single sample in a study of post-analysis software for immune sequencing data. MiXCR, applied by TCRdb to the PCR reads, yields one record per CDR3 protein. The data hold 650,000 to 850,000 distinct CDR3 sequences, with roughly 50% observed a single time. What was sequenced was blood. All receptors come from a girl aged 5-17 years with multiple sclerosis. CDR3s include the opening cysteine and the closing phenylalanine or tryptophan. The D gene is left open where the match is weak. For some rows the clone size is stated as once, few or many, or as a class when expanded; others skip it.

d_call	j_call	v_call	clone_size	cdr3_nt	cdr3_aa
NA	TRBJ2-1	TRBV6-5	NA	TGTGCCAGCAGTTACTCGAATCCTCCCCGAGCTGATGAGCAGTTCTTC	CASSYSNPPRADEQFF
NA	TRBJ2-3	TRBV12-3/TRBV12-4	NA	TGTGCCAGCAGGAAGAGGGGTGGGAGCCGGGATACGCAGTATTTT	CASRKRGGSRDTQYF
NA	TRBJ2-7	TRBV12-3/TRBV12-4	NA	TGTGCCAGCAGTTTAGGGTCCAGGGCCCTAATCTCCTACGAGCAGTACTTC	CASSLGSRALISYEQYF
TRBD2	TRBJ2-3	TRBV29-1	NA	TGCAGCGTTATTCTAGCGGGGGCTAGCACAGATACGCAGTATTTT	CSVILAGASTDTQYF
NA	TRBJ2-3	TRBV20-1	NA	TGCAGTGCAACATCCCGGGACACCCAGCAGGATACGCAGTATTTT	CSATSRDTQQDTQYF
TRBD2	TRBJ2-1	TRBV5-1	few	TGCGCCAGCAGCAAACTAGCGGGGGGATCTGATGAGCAGTTCTTC	CASSKLAGGSDEQFF
NA	TRBJ2-7	TRBV12-3/TRBV12-4	NA	TGTGCCAGCAGTTTAGTCCCCGGGAGAGGATCCTACGAGCAGTACTTC	CASSLVPGRGSYEQYF
NA	TRBJ2-1	TRBV10-3	few	TGTGCCATCAGTGAGCTAGGGAGTCCATCCCAGTTCTTC	CAISELGSPSQFF
TRBD2	TRBJ2-7	TRBV7-9	NA	TGTGCCAGCAGGGGGGGACTAGCGGGGGGCTACGAGCAGTACTTC	CASRGGLAGGYEQYF
NA	TRBJ1-5	TRBV15	NA	TGTGCCACCAGCTACCGGACGGGCAATCAGCCCCAGCATTTT	CATSYRTGNQPQHF
NA	TRBJ2-5	TRBV13	NA	TGTGCCAGCAGCTTAGGCCTCGGCAGGGCCCGACAAGAGATCCAGTACTTC	CASSLGLGRARQEIQYF
NA	TRBJ2-6	TRBV6-5	NA	TGTGCCAGCAGTTACGAGGGGGTCTCTGGGGCCAACGTCCTGACTTTC	CASSYEGVSGANVLTF
NA	TRBJ2-7	TRBV11-1	NA	TGTGCCAGCAGCCTCTGGGGCCCGGGAGAATCCTACGAGCAGTACTTC	CASSLWGPGESYEQYF
NA	TRBJ1-1	TRBV20-1	NA	TGCAGTGCTAGAGTAGCATTTCGGGGAGTAGGGACTGAAGCTTTCTTT	CSARVAFRGVGTEAFF
TRBD1	TRBJ2-7	TRBV6-1	NA	TGTGCCAGCAGGGTACAGGGGGGACGATACGAGCAGTACTTC	CASRVQGGRYEQYF
TRBD2	TRBJ2-7	TRBV5-1	NA	TGCGCCAGCAGCTTGTCCGAAGTGGGCGGGAGGACCCCCTACGAGCAGTACTTC	CASSLSEVGGRTPYEQYF
NA	TRBJ2-5	TRBV6-1	NA	TGTGCCAGCAGTGCCACCAGACTCCAAGAGACCCAGTACTTC	CASSATRLQETQYF
NA	TRBJ1-5	TRBV11-2	once	TGTGCCAGCAGCTTAGATTCGAGACTCTATCAGCCCCAGCATTTT	CASSLDSRLYQPQHF
NA	TRBJ1-1	TRBV7-6	NA	TGTGCCAGCAGCTTAGAGTTTTTATACACTGAAGCTTTCTTT	CASSLEFLYTEAFF
NA	TRBJ2-1	TRBV20-1	few	TGCAGTGCTCCGGGGGGACAAATATACAATGAGCAGTTCTTC	CSAPGGQIYNEQFF
TRBD1	TRBJ2-7	TRBV10-3	NA	TGTGCCATCAGTCAAACACCGGACAGGTTGCCCTACGAGCAGTACTTC	CAISQTPDRLPYEQYF
NA	TRBJ2-5	TRBV6-6	NA	TGTGCCAGCAGTTCTTCCTTACTAGCTCGGCAAGAGACCCAGTACTTC	CASSSSLLARQETQYF
NA	TRBJ1-1	TRBV6-5	NA	TGTGCCAGCAGTTACGCCTCAGTAGCGAACACTGAAGCTTTCTTT	CASSYASVANTEAFF
NA	TRBJ1-5	TRBV7-3	NA	TGTGCCAGCAGCTTCACGCGCGATCAGCCCCAGCATTTT	CASSFTRDQPQHF
NA	TRBJ2-1	TRBV10-3	NA	TGTGCCCTGTCTTGGGGGAATGAGCAGTTCTTC	CALSWGNEQFF
NA	TRBJ1-2	TRBV29-1	few	TGCAGCGTTGAAGATCGTCCAGGCCCGGAGTACTACACCTTC	CSVEDRPGPEYYTF
TRBD2	TRBJ2-3	TRBV4-2	NA	TGTGCCAGCAGCCCGAAGAGCGGGGGGGCAGGAGATACGCAGTATTTT	CASSPKSGGAGDTQYF
TRBD1	TRBJ2-7	TRBV6-6	once	TGTGCCGTGGCAGGGGGCTACGAGCAGTACTTC	CAVAGGYEQYF
NA	TRBJ1-2	TRBV9	few	TGTGCCAGCAGCGTAGGTGGCGATTCAATCTATGGCTACACCTTC	CASSVGGDSIYGYTF
NA	TRBJ2-5	TRBV4-1	NA	TGCGCCAGCAGCCAAGAGGGACCCCAGAGGGGGGAGACCCAGTACTTC	CASSQEGPQRGETQYF
NA	TRBJ2-5	TRBV19	NA	TGTGCCAGTAGCGAGGTCCAGGAGACCCAGTACTTC	CASSEVQETQYF
TRBD1	TRBJ2-7	TRBV5-1	NA	TGCGCCAGCAGCTTAATAGGACAGGGATTGGACGAGCAGTACTTC	CASSLIGQGLDEQYF
TRBD1	TRBJ2-3	TRBV7-9	NA	TGTGCCAGCAGCTTAGTCAGGCCAGGGGGCCTAGATACGCAGTATTTT	CASSLVRPGGLDTQYF
NA	TRBJ1-2	TRBV12-3/TRBV12-4	few	TGTGCCAGCACCTCCATACGGGTGGGCCATGGCTACACCTTC	CASTSIRVGHGYTF
NA	TRBJ1-2	TRBV5-1	NA	TGCGCCAGCAGCTCGGGCCTCTCCCTCTATGGCTACACCTTC	CASSSGLSLYGYTF
NA	TRBJ1-2	TRBV3-1	NA	TGTGCCAGCAGCCAAACAGCAGCCTATGGCTACACCTTC	CASSQTAAYGYTF
NA	TRBJ2-7	TRBV6-5	NA	TGTGCCAGCAGACTCATCTACGAGCAGTACTTC	CASRLIYEQYF
NA	TRBJ1-6	TRBV12-3/TRBV12-4	NA	TGTGCCAGCACCCTACAGGGTTCACCCCTCCACTTT	CASTLQGSPLHF
TRBD1	TRBJ2-1	TRBV7-2	few	TGTGCCAGCAGCTTACAGGGGGCTGTTGGTGAGCAGTTCTTC	CASSLQGAVGEQFF
TRBD2	TRBJ2-1	TRBV7-9	NA	TGTGCCAGCCCACGGAGCGGGAGCTCCTACAATGAGCAATTCTTC	CASPRSGSSYNEQFF
TRBD2	TRBJ2-7	TRBV4-1	few	TGCGCCAGCAGCCACTCTAGCGGGAGAGTCTACGAGCAGTACTTC	CASSHSSGRVYEQYF
NA	TRBJ2-7	TRBV29-1	NA	TGCAGTGTTGAAGCTAGCCCCTACGAGCAGTACTTC	CSVEASPYEQYF
NA	TRBJ1-2	TRBV2	NA	TGTGCCAGCAGGGCCGATGGGGCCTATGGCTACACCTTC	CASRADGAYGYTF
TRBD2	TRBJ2-1	TRBV7-6	NA	TGTGCCAGCAGCACTGGGACTAGCGGGAACGTCTATGAGCAGTTCTTC	CASSTGTSGNVYEQFF
NA	TRBJ2-2	TRBV2	NA	TGTGCCAGCAGTGAAGGGGTAATTTGGACACCGGTGGACACCGGGGAGCTGTTTTTT	CASSEGVIWTPVDTGELFF
NA	TRBJ2-6	TRBV7-9	NA	TGTGCCAGCAGTCTCAGGGCCTCTGGGGCCAACGTCCTGACTTTC	CASSLRASGANVLTF
NA	TRBJ1-5	TRBV18	NA	TGTGCCAGCTCATACTCCGGGACACCTCAGCCCCAGCATTTT	CASSYSGTPQPQHF
TRBD2	TRBJ2-7	TRBV20-1	NA	TGCAGTGCTAGAGACCCAGCGGGGTTCCGCGAGCAGTACTTC	CSARDPAGFREQYF
NA	TRBJ2-1	TRBV7-9	NA	TGTGCCAGCAGCGGATCCGCGTTGGGCTACAATGAGCAGTTCTTC	CASSGSALGYNEQFF
TRBD1	TRBJ2-7	TRBV15	few	TGTGCCACCAGCAGCGGCCGGACAGGGAGCTCCTACGAGCAGTACTTC	CATSSGRTGSSYEQYF
TRBD2	TRBJ2-1	TRBV20-1	NA	TGCAGTGCTAGGGCGGGACTAGAGGGGCTTGAGCAGTTCTTC	CSARAGLEGLEQFF
NA	TRBJ1-5	TRBV4-1	NA	TGCGCCAGCAGCCAACCAAGGGAGGCAGGGGGCAATCAGCCCCAGCATTTT	CASSQPREAGGNQPQHF
NA	TRBJ2-1	TRBV20-1	NA	TGCAGTGCTCCCGGTGAGCAGTTCTTC	CSAPGEQFF
NA	TRBJ2-3	TRBV5-1	NA	TGCGCCAGCAGCCCTGGGCAGACCCGTACAGATACGCAGTATTTT	CASSPGQTRTDTQYF
TRBD2	TRBJ2-3	TRBV20-1	NA	TGCAGTGCTTCCCGGACTAGGAAGACGCAGTATTTT	CSASRTRKTQYF
NA	TRBJ2-6	TRBV7-9	NA	TGTGCCAGCAGCCGCGTCAGCTCTGGGGCCAACGTCCTGACTTTC	CASSRVSSGANVLTF
NA	TRBJ2-1	TRBV5-1	once	TGCGCCAGCAGCTTCCGCGGCAGCGCTAACTACAATGAGCAGTTCTTC	CASSFRGSANYNEQFF
TRBD1	TRBJ2-7	TRBV20-1	NA	TGCAGTGCCCTCCCCGGGACAGGGCGCCACGAGCAGTACTTC	CSALPGTGRHEQYF
TRBD2	TRBJ2-1	TRBV30	NA	TGTGCCTGGAGCGGGACTAGCGGGTATCAGCAGTTCTTC	CAWSGTSGYQQFF